A selection of T cell receptor beta chains follows, all from one sample in a study of blood T cell repertoires in COVID-19. Sequencing used immunoSEQ multiplex PCR; TCRdb keeps in-frame clones, though not all of them. The sample consists of about 240,000 clones, around 80% of them appearing once. The specimen was peripheral blood. These receptors were collected from a woman younger than 35 with acute or convalescent COVID-19. Both conserved end residues are part of each CDR3.

V	J	CDR3
TRBV4-3	TRBJ1-3	CASSQVGGSGNTIYF
TRBV30	TRBJ2-7	CACPAPGQAYEQYF
TRBV19	TRBJ1-1	CASSRGGDRPYEAFF
TRBV6-6	TRBJ1-3	CASSTRILSGNTIYF
TRBV28	TRBJ2-7	CASSTPEGGGRDREYF
TRBV7-2	TRBJ2-3	CASVKWGDGGDTQYF
TRBV6-4	TRBJ2-1	CASSDSGTSEQFF
TRBV4-2	TRBJ1-6	CASSPLDRVNSPLHF
TRBV11-2	TRBJ1-1	CASSPWGQGAGDTEAFF
TRBV6-5	TRBJ2-1	CASSYRGYEQFF
TRBV7-2	TRBJ2-2	CASRGSGATGELFF
TRBV23-1	TRBJ2-5	CASSQSPLSGQETQYF
TRBV19	TRBJ1-4	CASSSGGKGATNEKLFF
TRBV27	TRBJ1-6	CASSPPRGQNSPLHF
TRBV11-1	TRBJ2-1	CASRAGNEQFF
TRBV7-9	TRBJ2-3	CASSTTADTQYF
TRBV7-2	TRBJ2-7	CASSSHDVPSGSSSYEQYF